Listed below are T cell receptor beta chains from one sample, sequenced in a study of shared clonotypes between healthy human individuals. The method was immunoSEQ multiplex PCR; TCRdb's version includes in-frame clones alone and lacks a portion of them. This table holds some 630,000 clones, roughly 95% found once. The specimen sequenced was naive CD8+ T cells sorted from blood. The receptors derive from a woman younger than 45 in good health. The CDR3 runs from the conserved cysteine through the conserved F or W. A D gene is named only where the DNA matches it firmly. For some rows the clone size is stated as once, few or many, or as a class when expanded; others skip it.

j_gene | v_gene | abundance | d_gene | CDR3nt | CDR3aa
TRBJ2-1 | TRBV7-3 | . | TRBD2 | TGTGCCAGCAGTCCCGGGACTAGCGTGTACAATGAGCAGTTCTTC | CASSPGTSVYNEQFF
TRBJ1-1 | TRBV7-9 | . | . | TGTGCCAGCAGCTTAGCTTCAGGGGTGAACACTGAAGCTTTCTTT | CASSLASGVNTEAFF
TRBJ2-1 | TRBV21-1 | . | . | TGTGCCAGCAGCAAAGTACGGGGACACACAGTCAATGAGCAGTTCTTC | CASSKVRGHTVNEQFF
TRBJ2-2 | TRBV19 | . | . | TGTGCCAGTAGTGTCGAAGGGGACAAATACACCGGGGAGCTGTTTTTT | CASSVEGDKYTGELFF
TRBJ2-1 | TRBV7-9 | . | . | TGTGCCAGCAGCTTAATGGAGGCTGAGCAGTTCTTC | CASSLMEAEQFF
TRBJ1-1 | TRBV5-4 | . | . | TGTGCCAGCAGCGACAGCCCCGGGAACACTGAAGCTTTCTTT | CASSDSPGNTEAFF
TRBJ1-4 | TRBV6-5 | . | . | TGTGCCAGCAGTTACTCCAGGGAGGATGAAAAACTGTTTTTT | CASSYSREDEKLFF
TRBJ2-2 | TRBV5-4 | . | TRBD2 | TGTGCCAGCAGCTCGGGACTAGCGGGAGTTGATTGGTCCACCGGGGAGCTGTTTTTT | CASSSGLAGVDWSTGELFF
TRBJ2-7 | TRBV2 | . | TRBD2 | TGTGCCAGCAGTGAGGGACCTCTAGCGGGAGGTCCGTTTCCTTACGAGCAGTACTTC | CASSEGPLAGGPFPYEQYF
TRBJ2-1 | TRBV6-6 | . | . | TGTGCCAGCAGTTACATTCAGGGGAAGTACAATGAGCAGTTCTTC | CASSYIQGKYNEQFF
TRBJ2-3 | TRBV2 | . | . | TGTGCCAGCCTTGGACAGAGCACAGATACGCAGTATTTT | CASLGQSTDTQYF
TRBJ1-1 | TRBV5-4 | . | . | TGTGCCAGCAGCTTCGATTGGCAGGGGTCAGGCACTGAAGCTTTCTTT | CASSFDWQGSGTEAFF
TRBJ2-7 | TRBV28 | . | . | TGTGCCAGCAGTTATCAGGTCATCGACGAGCAGTACTTC | CASSYQVIDEQYF
TRBJ2-5 | TRBV6-5 | . | . | TGTGCCAGCAGCCGATATGGGGGAGTCCAAGAGACCCAGTACTTC | CASSRYGGVQETQYF
TRBJ1-5 | TRBV27 | . | . | TGTGCCAGCAGTCCCGGGCCAGTTCCTCAGCCCCAGCATTTT | CASSPGPVPQPQHF
TRBJ1-5 | TRBV5-6 | . | . | TGTGCCAGCAGTTCCCAGACCCGGGGGGACCTCAGTCAGCCCCAGCATTTT | CASSSQTRGDLSQPQHF
TRBJ2-1 | TRBV29-1 | . | . | TGCAGCGTTGAACTTAGAAACCAGCCGGCAGAACACTCCTACAATGAGCAGTTCTTC | CSVELRNQPAEHSYNEQFF
TRBJ2-1 | TRBV7-2 | . | TRBD2 | TGTGCCAGCAGCGTGAAAAATCTCGGACTAGCGGGATTCAATGAGCAGTTCTTC | CASSVKNLGLAGFNEQFF
TRBJ2-5 | TRBV29-1 | . | TRBD1 | TGCAGCGTCCAGGGGGCGGGAGAGACCCAGTACTTC | CSVQGAGETQYF
TRBJ2-1 | TRBV19 | once | . | TGTGCCAGTAGTGCCGACTCCGCCGGGTTTGGCAATGAGCAGTTCTTC | CASSADSAGFGNEQFF
TRBJ1-2 | TRBV5-6 | . | TRBD1 | TGTGCCAGCAGCTTGGCAGACGACAGGGGATATGGCTACACCTTC | CASSLADDRGYGYTF
TRBJ2-1 | TRBV10-3 | . | . | TGTGCCATCAGTGAGAGGGACTTGCAGTTCTTC | CAISERDLQFF
TRBJ2-7 | TRBV27 | . | TRBD1 | TGTGTCCGGACAGGGGGGATCTCCTACGAGCAGTACTTC | CVRTGGISYEQYF